This entry is about one TCR beta chain. The V and J ends lost 5 bases and 1 base respectively, with 15 bases between them. Germline loops: CDR1 SQVTM, CDR2 ANQGSEA. The CDR3 runs to 16 residues. The data were taken from a study of T cell changes during pregnancy in multiple sclerosis. Only in-frame clones appear in the TCRdb table, and some are missing; sequencing was by immunoSEQ multiplex PCR. This table has around 99,000 clones, around 92% appearing once. This sequence was found in a female donor in good health, enrolled as a control in a pregnancy study. The sample consisted of peripheral blood, taken in the third trimester of pregnancy. V usage is TRBV29-1 and J usage is TRBJ2-6, with D possibly TRBD2 on 5 matching bases. CDR3 nucleotides: TGCAGCGTTCCTCTGAACCGGGGATCTGGGGCCAACGTCCTGACTTTC. Translated, it gives CSVPLNRGSGANVLTF.